This TCR beta chain was documented in a study of beta chain features in type 1 diabetes. Study overall: Age, gender and cell yields were alike across patients and healthy donors. Notes on the study in general: A pattern of fewer insertions and more deletions at VDJ junctions was seen in type 1 diabetes patients. When Type 1 diabetes patients were examined, their TCRB CDR3s proved moderately but significantly shorter in all four CD4+ subsets.

This clone turned up a few times. Its target is not known. What was sequenced were expressed TCRB transcripts, since all of the isolated RNA had been reverse transcribed. TCRdb keeps only in-frame clones here, not all; method: immunoSEQ multiplex PCR. The table has hundreds of thousands of clones, 13% seen once. Every sorted population was more than 95% pure. Germline CDR1 GTSNPN, CDR2 SVGIG (reference sequence). The CDR3 runs 13 residues. Trimming removed 5 bases from V and 4 bases from J; junction bases left unmatched: 7. The sequence was collected from a man younger than 35 with type 1 diabetes. The V call is TRBV30, the J call TRBJ1-2; 7 bases line up with TRBD1. Sequencing used naive CD4+ T cells from blood. The CDR3 DNA reads TGTGCCTGGGTCAGGGGGGTATCCTATGGCTACACCTTC. Its protein is CAWVRGVSYGYTF.